These T cell receptor beta chains were read from a single sample in a study of T cell repertoires in aging, cancer and after chemotherapy. TCRdb processed the multiplex PCR reads anew with MiXCR; each CDR3 protein has one entry. Here the sample spans around 1,000 distinct CDR3 sequences, approximately 28% being singletons. Sequenced input: blood. The receptors were gathered from a human donor with a solid tumor. Each CDR3 is given with its conserved first and last residue. Each record gives: J gene, clone size, V gene, D gene, CDR3 DNA, CDR3 protein. D genes are given only for firm matches. Only part of the rows carry a size: once, few, many, or a class if the clone is expanded.

TRBJ2-7 | medium-sized | TRBV12-3/TRBV12-4 | NA | TGTGCCAGCACCAAAACGGGGGCCCTATGGGAGCAGTACTTC | CASTKTGALWEQYF
TRBJ2-1 | NA | TRBV6-5 | NA | TGTGCCAGCACCCTACACAATGAGCAGTTCTTC | CASTLHNEQFF
TRBJ1-4 | NA | TRBV5-1 | NA | TGCGCCAGCAGGGCCGGGACAAGAAATGAAAAACTGTTTTTT | CASRAGTRNEKLFF
TRBJ2-3 | medium-sized | TRBV28 | NA | TGTGCCAGCAGTTGGGGAGGGGGTCCAGATACGCAGTATTTT | CASSWGGGPDTQYF
TRBJ1-4 | medium-sized | TRBV6-2/TRBV6-3 | NA | TGTGCCAGCACCCGCGGATATAATGAAAAACTGTTTTTT | CASTRGYNEKLFF
TRBJ2-7 | large | TRBV15 | NA | TGTGCCACCAGCACCCAGGGGCGGGCAGGACTCTACGAGCAGTACTTC | CATSTQGRAGLYEQYF
TRBJ1-2 | large | TRBV5-6 | NA | TGTGCCAGCAGCTCCGGACAGCGCTATGGCTACACCTTC | CASSSGQRYGYTF
TRBJ2-1 | large | TRBV7-2 | NA | TGTGCCAGCAGCTTACTTCCTAACAATGAGCAGTTCTTC | CASSLLPNNEQFF
TRBJ2-1 | medium-sized | TRBV25-1 | NA | TGTGCCAGCGGACACAAGGGGGACAATGAGCAGTTCTTC | CASGHKGDNEQFF
TRBJ2-7 | few | TRBV7-2 | TRBD1 | TGTGCCAGCAGCTCGATACCCGGGACAGTGCTCTACGAGCAGTACTTC | CASSSIPGTVLYEQYF
TRBJ1-6 | NA | TRBV6-1 | TRBD1 | TGTGCCAGCGGCCCGACAGGGTCTGCTTCACCCCTCCACTTT | CASGPTGSASPLHF
TRBJ1-2 | once | TRBV12-3/TRBV12-4 | NA | TGTGCCAGCAGTGTTCAGGGTGGCTACACCTTC | CASSVQGGYTF
TRBJ1-6 | large | TRBV6-1 | NA | TGTGCCAGCGGGCCTAGGGTTAATTCACCCCTCCACTTT | CASGPRVNSPLHF
TRBJ1-5 | NA | TRBV29-1 | TRBD1 | TGCAGCGTTGGGGACACAGGGGGCATGAATCAGCCCCAGCATTTT | CSVGDTGGMNQPQHF
TRBJ1-5 | large | TRBV19 | TRBD1 | TGTGCCAGTAGTATGGGTAGGGACAGGGTGTATCAGCCCCAGCATTTT | CASSMGRDRVYQPQHF
TRBJ2-3 | medium-sized | TRBV5-1 | TRBD2 | TGCGCCAGCAGCATCCTTACTAGCGCCGGCGCAGATACGCAGTATTTT | CASSILTSAGADTQYF
TRBJ2-7 | NA | TRBV6-5 | TRBD1 | TGTGCCAGCAGTGACCGGGACAGGACGATCTACGAGCAGTACTTC | CASSDRDRTIYEQYF
TRBJ1-1 | medium-sized | TRBV6-1 | NA | TGTGCCAGCAGTGAATACCATACAGGGCCCACTGAAGCTTTCTTT | CASSEYHTGPTEAFF
TRBJ2-1 | NA | TRBV3-1 | TRBD2 | TGTGCCAGCAGCCAAGGACTAGCGTCGGGGAATGAGCAGTTCTTC | CASSQGLASGNEQFF
TRBJ2-5 | few | TRBV20-1 | NA | TGCAGTGCTAGAGTTTCCTCAGACTTAGGGGCGGGATGGGAGACCCAGTACTTC | CSARVSSDLGAGWETQYF
TRBJ1-6 | medium-sized | TRBV18 | TRBD1 | TGTGCCAGCTCACCGGGACAGGGGGCAGTATCACCCCTCCACTTT | CASSPGQGAVSPLHF
TRBJ1-1 | NA | TRBV6-2/TRBV6-3 | NA | TGTGCCAGCAGTTACCGGGACAACACTGAAGCTTTCTTT | CASSYRDNTEAFF
TRBJ2-1 | medium-sized | TRBV7-2 | TRBD2 | TGTGCCAGCAGCCCGACTAGCGGGAACAATGAGCAGTTCTTC | CASSPTSGNNEQFF
TRBJ2-2 | medium-sized | TRBV6-2/TRBV6-3 | NA | TGTGCCAGCAGCTTGGCCAGTACCGGGGAGCTGTTTTTT | CASSLASTGELFF
TRBJ2-3 | NA | TRBV6-1 | NA | TGTGCCAGCAGTGCTTCGAAAATAGTCGATACGCAGTATTTT | CASSASKIVDTQYF
TRBJ1-2 | medium-sized | TRBV29-1 | NA | TGCAGCGTTGGGACCGTCTATGGCTACACCTTC | CSVGTVYGYTF
TRBJ2-5 | medium-sized | TRBV6-1 | TRBD1 | TGTGCCAGCAGGGGGGCAGGGGGACAAGAGACCCAGTACTTC | CASRGAGGQETQYF
TRBJ1-1 | medium-sized | TRBV6-5 | NA | TGTGCCAGCAGGGCAGGACTTGAAATGAACACTGAAGCTTTCTTT | CASRAGLEMNTEAFF
TRBJ2-2 | large | TRBV15 | NA | TGTGCCACCAGCGCCTTGACAGATCCCGGGGAGCTGTTTTTT | CATSALTDPGELFF
TRBJ2-1 | medium-sized | TRBV6-4 | NA | TGTGCCAGCAGTGCTACGGGAGATCAGGGGAATGAGCAGTTCTTC | CASSATGDQGNEQFF
TRBJ2-3 | large | TRBV19 | NA | TGTGCCAGTAGTCCGGGACAAAGACACACAGATACGCAGTATTTT | CASSPGQRHTDTQYF
TRBJ1-3 | medium-sized | TRBV14 | NA | TGTGCCAGCAGCCAAGGGATGCGGGGAAACACCATATATTTT | CASSQGMRGNTIYF
TRBJ2-1 | medium-sized | TRBV18 | NA | TGTGCCAGCTCAGAACTGGGCTCCTACAATGAGCAGTTCTTC | CASSELGSYNEQFF
TRBJ2-6 | large | TRBV10-3 | NA | TGTGCCATCAGTGAGCAGGACTCTGGGGCCAACGTCCTGACTTTC | CAISEQDSGANVLTF
TRBJ2-3 | NA | TRBV14 | NA | TGTGCCAGCAGCCAAGTGGGCGGGAACACAGATACGCAGTATTTT | CASSQVGGNTDTQYF
TRBJ1-1 | medium-sized | TRBV7-9 | NA | TGTGCCAGCAGCGAATACCGACAGGTGAACACTGAAGCTTTCTTT | CASSEYRQVNTEAFF
TRBJ2-1 | medium-sized | TRBV20-1 | TRBD2 | TGCAGTGCTGGACTAGCGGGCCGCTACAATGAGCAGTTCTTC | CSAGLAGRYNEQFF
TRBJ1-2 | NA | TRBV29-1 | NA | TGCAGCGTCGGGGTTGGCTACACCTTC | CSVGVGYTF
TRBJ2-7 | large | TRBV20-1 | TRBD1 | TGCAGTGCCATCCGGGACAGGGGGCTCTACGAGCAGTACTTC | CSAIRDRGLYEQYF
TRBJ1-2 | medium-sized | TRBV7-9 | TRBD1 | TGTGCCAGCACCCACAGAAGACTACAGGGGGCCATATATGGCTACACCTTC | CASTHRRLQGAIYGYTF
TRBJ2-7 | NA | TRBV7-9 | TRBD1 | TGTGCCAGCAGCTTCCGACAGGGGGGCAACGAGCAGTACTTC | CASSFRQGGNEQYF
TRBJ1-6 | medium-sized | TRBV7-2 | TRBD1 | TGTGCCAGCAGCTCGACAGGGAGTTCCTATAATTCACCCCTCCACTTT | CASSSTGSSYNSPLHF
TRBJ2-2 | few | TRBV2 | NA | TGTGCCAGCAGTCCCAACGGCCTAAACACCGGGGAGCTGTTTTTT | CASSPNGLNTGELFF
TRBJ2-2 | medium-sized | TRBV24-1 | TRBD1 | TGTGCCACCAGTGACCCCGGACAGGGGGCATCCGGGGAGCTGTTTTTT | CATSDPGQGASGELFF
TRBJ1-2 | NA | TRBV12-3/TRBV12-4 | NA | TGTGCCAGCGGCCCCCGGGAGGGTGGCTATGGCTACACCTTC | CASGPREGGYGYTF
TRBJ2-7 | medium-sized | TRBV7-9 | NA | TGTGCCAGCAGTCTCCAGGGTAAGCAGTACTTC | CASSLQGKQYF
TRBJ2-3 | medium-sized | TRBV24-1 | NA | TGTGCCACCAGTGATTTTCTGGAAAGCACAGATACGCAGTATTTT | CATSDFLESTDTQYF
TRBJ1-2 | medium-sized | TRBV25-1 | NA | TGTGCCAGCAGTGAATATACGGCAGACAGCGTCCTCTCCGATGGCTACACCTTC | CASSEYTADSVLSDGYTF
TRBJ1-1 | large | TRBV6-5 | TRBD1 | TGTGCCAGCAGAACGACAGGGTTGGTCGAAGCTTTCTTT | CASRTTGLVEAFF
TRBJ2-5 | medium-sized | TRBV2 | TRBD2 | TGTGCCAGCTCTCGAGCGGGGGGGCAGGAGACCCAGTACTTC | CASSRAGGQETQYF
TRBJ1-2 | NA | TRBV12-3/TRBV12-4 | NA | TGTGCCAGCAGTTTCTCCAGGGCTGGCTACACCTTC | CASSFSRAGYTF
TRBJ1-1 | medium-sized | TRBV5-4 | TRBD1 | TGTGCCAGCAGCTATTGGGGGCCGACAGGGGAAGCTTTCTTT | CASSYWGPTGEAFF
TRBJ2-4 | medium-sized | TRBV25-1 | NA | TGTGCCAGCAGTACCGTCGGAGCCAAAAACATTCAGTACTTC | CASSTVGAKNIQYF
TRBJ1-1 | few | TRBV7-6 | NA | TGTGCTAGCAGCCTCACAGGGAACACTGAAGCTTTCTTT | CASSLTGNTEAFF
TRBJ1-1 | medium-sized | TRBV7-2 | NA | TGTGCCAGCAGCTTCTCGTGGCTGGGAGTGAACACTGAAGCTTTCTTT | CASSFSWLGVNTEAFF
TRBJ1-1 | medium-sized | TRBV7-2 | TRBD1 | TGTGCCAGCAGCAGGGACAGGAGAGATACTGAAGCTTTCTTT | CASSRDRRDTEAFF
TRBJ2-7 | NA | TRBV19 | NA | TGTGCCAGTAGCCATCGATACGAGCAGTACTTC | CASSHRYEQYF
TRBJ2-6 | NA | TRBV7-9 | NA | TGTGCCAGCAGCTTAGCCCAGGGACCTGGGGCCAACGTCCTGACTTTC | CASSLAQGPGANVLTF